Below, 31 T cell receptor beta chains from the same sample are listed, as sequenced in a study of vaccination and CD4 T cells after COVID-19. The treatment here: roughly 10-day PBMC culture with coronavirus spike peptide pools or control peptides (ViraFEST assay). CD4+ T cells that had been cultured provided DNA sequenced with the Oncomine TCR Beta short-read assay. A single record per CDR3 protein comes from TCRdb applying MiXCR to the PCR reads. Counted here are about 13,000 distinct CDR3 sequences, approximately 79% occurring once; the ten biggest clones make up about 28%. Their antigen targets remain unknown. What was sequenced was CD4+ T cells from blood, cultured in vitro. The source of these receptors is a human donor who had recovered from COVID-19.

By proportion, this clonotype is medium-sized. The J gene is TRBJ2-1, the V gene TRBV28; D uncertain. Germline loops: CDR1 MDHEN, CDR2 SYDVKM. The V and J ends lost 6 bases and 1 base respectively, with 7 bases between them. The CDR3 consists of 13 residues. This CDR3 reads CASSSYSYNEQFF. CDR3 DNA: TGTGCCAGCAGCTCATATTCCTACAATGAGCAGTTCTTC.

The CDR3 DNA is TGTGCCAGCAGGAACCGGGCCACTGGCCGGGAGCTGTTTTTT. Encoded protein: CASRNRATGRELFF. The J gene is TRBJ2-2, the V gene TRBV6-1; D is uncertain. CDR1 is MNHNS, CDR2 SASEGT, per germline. Trimming removed 6 bases at V and 9 bases at J, with 17 bases between. This CDR3 contains 14 residues.

The chain uses TRBV20-1 and TRBJ2-2; 10 bases align to TRBD1. CDR3 length: 16 amino acids. Germline V gene lookup returns CDR1 DFQATT and CDR2 SNEGSKA (reference sequence). Trimming cost V 0 bases and J 4 bases; bases outside gene matches: 5. The CDR3 here is CSAREPRTGGTGELFF. CDR3 DNA: TGCAGTGCTAGAGAGCCCCGGACAGGGGGCACCGGGGAGCTGTTTTTT.

The CDR3 coding sequence is TGTGCCAGCAGTTGGACTAGCGGGTCCCAAGAGACCCAGTACTTC. This gives the protein CASSWTSGSQETQYF. This chain uses TRBV6-5 with TRBJ2-5; TRBD2 matches at 11 bases. The germline gives CDR1 MNHEY, CDR2 SVGAGI. This CDR3 is 15 amino acids long. Losses at the gene ends were 4 bases for V and 1 base for J; bases not matched to a gene: 2.

The rearrangement joins TRBV15 to TRBJ2-1; 7 nucleotides align to TRBD1. The V gene's germline CDR1 is LNHNV and CDR2 YYDKDF (reference sequence). This CDR3 spans 13 amino acids. J was trimmed by 3 bases and V by 9 bases; bases with no gene match: 5. The chain's CDR3 is CATPGQNYNEQFF. The CDR3 coding sequence is TGTGCCACTCCGGGACAGAACTACAATGAGCAGTTCTTC.

The rearrangement links TRBV7-6 to TRBJ2-5, with 7 bases aligning to TRBD1. CDR1 SGHVS and CDR2 FNYEAQ come from the germline V gene. The V gene end was trimmed by 5 bases and the J gene end by 5 bases; junction bases not matched to a gene: 5. The CDR3 spans 13 residues. CDR3 in amino acids: CASSPGQTETQYF. The DNA for the CDR3 is TGTGCCAGCAGCCCGGGACAGACGGAGACCCAGTACTTC.

V gene TRBV6-5 combines with J gene TRBJ1-6; 8 bases map to TRBD1. CDR3 length: 16 amino acids. The V gene end was trimmed by 1 base and the J gene end by 7 bases; junction bases not matched to a gene: 6. Germline values: CDR1 MNHEY, CDR2 SVGAGI. The DNA of the CDR3 is TGTGCCAGCAGTTACTGGGCAGGGGGCTTCAATTCACCCCTCCACTTT. This sequence encodes CASSYWAGGFNSPLHF.

V and J are TRBV5-6 and TRBJ2-4; D possibly matches TRBD1 or TRBD2 (5 bases each). V was shortened by 4 bases and J by 2 bases, with 16 bases between the two germline ends. CDR1 SGHDT and CDR2 YYEEEE come from the germline V gene. There are 16 residues in the CDR3. DNA for the CDR3: TGTGCCAGCAGCCCACCCGTGGGGGAGTCCAAAAACATTCAGTACTTC. Its translation: CASSPPVGESKNIQYF.

V gene TRBV5-4 combines with J gene TRBJ2-7, with unresolved D. Trimming took 4 bases from V and 1 from J, leaving 12 bases between them. Germline V gives CDR1 SGHNT, CDR2 YYREEE (reference sequence). The CDR3 runs to 14 residues. CDR3 nucleotides: TGTGCCAGCAGCAATCCCCTAGTATCCTACGAGCAGTACTTC. Residues: CASSNPLVSYEQYF. Together with reference TRBV5-4 and TRBJ2-7, the CDR3 gives the full variable domain: ETGVTQSPTHLIKTRGQQVTLRCSSQSGHNTVSWYQQALGQGPQFIFQYYREEENGRGNFPPRFSGLQFPNYSSELNVNALELDDSALYLCASSNPLVSYEQYFGPGTRLTVT.

This sequence joins TRBV2 and TRBJ2-6; D remains unclear. Per the germline V gene, CDR1 is SNHLY and CDR2 is FYNNEI. Trimming stripped 0 bases from V and 1 base from J, with 10 bases between. This CDR3 spans 17 amino acids. The CDR3 region has the DNA TGTGCCAGCAGTGAAGCGCTTTTAAGTTCTGGGGCCAACGTCCTGACTTTC. Its protein is CASSEALLSSGANVLTF.

This CDR3 is CSVVGPNNQPQHF. CDR3 coding DNA: TGCAGCGTTGTAGGACCGAATAATCAGCCCCAGCATTTT. This rearrangement joins TRBV29-1 to TRBJ1-5; unclear D gene. The CDR3 runs to 13 residues. The germline gives CDR1 SQVTM, CDR2 ANQGSEA. With 4 bases removed from V and 4 bases from J, the gap between germline ends came to 11 bases. Looking up the rest from reference TRBV29-1 and TRBJ1-5 gives the full variable domain: SAVISQKPSRDICQRGTSLTIQCQVDSQVTMMFWYRQQPGQSLTLIATANQGSEATYESGFVIDKFPISRPNLTFSTLTVSNMSPEDSSIYLCSVVGPNNQPQHFGDGTRLSIL.

The V call is TRBV21-1, the J call TRBJ1-5; the table gives TRBD1 as D, unverified against the DNA. TRBV21-1 counts as a pseudogene. This CDR3 has 14 amino acids. The CDR3 loop is CAGETQGSNQPQHF. The CDR3 region has the DNA TGTGCCGGGGAGACCCAGGGTAGCAATCAGCCCCAGCATTTT.

V usage is TRBV7-2 and J usage is TRBJ1-2; D not resolved. The V end was cut by 5 bases, the J end by 5 bases, with 12 bases between. This CDR3 is built from 13 residues. CDR1 SGHTA and CDR2 FQGNSA come from the germline V gene. CDR3 bases: TGTGCCAGCAGCCAGGACCGAGGTTATGGCTACACCTTC. Translating gives CASSQDRGYGYTF.

Written as DNA, the CDR3 is TGCAGTGCTAGACCTACCCGGGGGACACTGTATAGCAATCAGCCCCAGCATTTT. The encoded protein is CSARPTRGTLYSNQPQHF. J is TRBJ1-5 and V is TRBV20-1; weak D call: TRBD1 (6 bases). CDR3 length: 18 amino acids. V gave up 2 bases and J gave up 0 bases, with 20 bases separating them. CDR1 is DFQATT and CDR2 is SNEGSKA in the germline V gene (reference sequence).

The chain employs TRBV27 and TRBJ1-1; 7 bases match TRBD1. Germline V gene sequence: CDR1 MNHEY, CDR2 SMNVEV (reference sequence). The trim removed 8 bases at V and 10 bases at J, leaving 7 bases unmatched. This CDR3 has 11 residues. CDR3 coding DNA: TGTGCCAGCCGGAACAGGGGCTCAGCTTTCTTT. Its protein is CASRNRGSAFF.

The rearrangement links TRBV5-1 to TRBJ1-1; 8 bases align to TRBD1. The CDR3 spans 17 residues. V lost 4 bases and J lost 4; bases outside the gene matches: 15. Germline V gene lookup returns CDR1 SGHRS and CDR2 YFSETQ. CDR3 in amino acids: CASSLGQGAGYGTEAFF. The CDR3 DNA sequence: TGCGCCAGCAGCCTTGGCCAGGGGGCAGGGTATGGCACTGAAGCTTTCTTT.

The chain carries TRBV7-6 and TRBJ2-2; D gene unclear. This CDR3 spans 14 amino acids. Trimming shortened V by 0 bases and J by 9 bases, and 11 bases separated the two germline ends. Germline V gene sequence: CDR1 SGHVS, CDR2 FNYEAQ. This CDR3 reads CASSLAWGTRELFF. In nucleotides, the CDR3 is TGTGCCAGCAGCTTAGCTTGGGGTACGAGGGAGCTGTTTTTT.

The chain is built from TRBV6-1 and TRBJ2-3, with 7 bases identical to TRBD2. Germline CDR1 is MNHNS and CDR2 is SASEGT. The length of the CDR3 is 13 residues. J gave up 6 bases and V 0 bases, and 0 bases lay outside the gene matches. CDR3 sequence reads: CASSEAGGDTQYF. In nucleotides, the CDR3 is TGTGCCAGCAGTGAAGCGGGGGGGGATACGCAGTATTTT.

V gene TRBV24-1 combines with J gene TRBJ2-7; D is possibly TRBD1 (6 bases). The V end was cut by 3 bases, the J end by 2 bases, with 10 bases between. This CDR3 is 14 amino acids long. The germline gives CDR1 KGHDR, CDR2 SFDVKD. Here the CDR3 DNA reads TGTGCCACCAGTGATACACAGGGCGCCTACGAGCAGTACTTC. Protein product: CATSDTQGAYEQYF.

This sequence joins TRBV20-1 and TRBJ2-5, with D unclear. The CDR3 consists of 11 residues. The V and J ends lost 5 bases and 4 bases respectively, with 8 bases between them. The germline V gene encodes CDR1 DFQATT and CDR2 SNEGSKA (reference sequence). CDR3 residues: CSAEIRETQYF. DNA of the CDR3: TGCAGTGCTGAGATTCGAGAGACCCAGTACTTC.

The chain joins TRBV19 to TRBJ1-2; no firm D call. Germline CDR1 is LNHDA and CDR2 is SQIVND (reference sequence). CDR3 length: 15 amino acids. V shed 0 bases and J shed 8 bases, with 16 bases lying between them. The CDR3 here is CASSIEAGPFWGYTF. In DNA form, the CDR3 reads TGTGCCAGTAGTATAGAGGCAGGACCCTTCTGGGGCTACACCTTC. The entire variable domain, with the rest obtained from reference TRBV19 and TRBJ1-2, is as follows: DGGITQSPKYLFRKEGQNVTLSCEQNLNHDAMYWYRQDPGQGLRLIYYSQIVNDFQKGDIAEGYSVSREKKESFPLTVTSAQKNPTAFYLCASSIEAGPFWGYTFGSGTRLTVV.

The chain employs TRBV7-2 and TRBJ1-1; D unclear. V dropped 1 base and J dropped 2 bases, with 8 bases sitting between them. Per the germline V gene, CDR1 is SGHTA and CDR2 is FQGNSA. The CDR3 is 14 residues long. As DNA, the CDR3 is TGTGCCAGCAGCTTAGTCAGAGAAAACACTGAAGCTTTCTTT. Its translation: CASSLVRENTEAFF. The full variable domain, completed using reference TRBV7-2 and TRBJ1-1, is GAGVSQSPSNKVTEKGKDVELRCDPISGHTALYWYRQSLGQGLEFLIYFQGNSAPDKSGLPSDRFSAERTGGSVSTLTIQRTQQEDSAVYLCASSLVRENTEAFFGQGTRLTVV.

This sequence joins TRBV23-1 and TRBJ2-5; no clear D gene. TRBV23-1 qualifies as an ORF whose function is uncertain. The CDR3 extends over 14 amino acids. Trimming cost V 3 bases and J 2 bases, with 10 bases left between them. CDR3 sequence reads: CASSHHDTQETQYF. CDR3 nucleotides: TGCGCCAGCAGTCATCACGACACTCAAGAGACCCAGTACTTC.

The V call is TRBV28, the J call TRBJ2-5, with 7 bases identical to TRBD2. V was pared by 7 bases and J by 4 bases, with 9 bases of the junction left unmatched. CDR3 length: 14 amino acids. Per the germline V gene, CDR1 is MDHEN and CDR2 is SYDVKM. CDR3 nucleotides: TGTGCCAGCACTCTAGCGGTCGGGGGAGAGACCCAGTACTTC. Its translation: CASTLAVGGETQYF.

The V and J genes are TRBV6-2 or TRBV6-3 and TRBJ2-3; D not certain. This CDR3 is built from 13 residues. V lost 6 bases and J lost 2, with 9 bases in between. Germline assignment: CDR1 MNHEY and CDR2 SVGEGT. The CDR3 loop reads CASRSGVTDTQYF. As DNA, the CDR3 is TGTGCCAGCAGATCTGGGGTCACAGATACGCAGTATTTT.

The sample holds a few counts of this clonotype. CDR3: CASSTRVQETQYF. The DNA of the CDR3 is TGTGCCAGTAGTACCAGGGTCCAAGAGACCCAGTACTTC. The V and J genes are TRBV19 and TRBJ2-5; D perhaps matches TRBD1 (5 bases). The germline V gene has CDR1 LNHDA and CDR2 SQIVND (reference sequence). Trimming pared 4 bases from V and 1 base from J, leaving 7 bases between. This CDR3 has 13 residues.

About this clonotype itself: The junction departs from germline at one end; a sequencing error may be responsible. The CDR3 bases are TGTGCTAGCAGCCCCTACCAGGGGTTGAACACTGAAGCTTTCTTT. This encodes CASSPYQGLNTEAFF. The chain has TRBV7-7 and TRBJ1-1; D is possibly TRBD1 (6 bases). Germline assignment: CDR1 SSHAT and CDR2 FNYEAQ (reference sequence). This CDR3 has 15 amino acids.

As DNA, the CDR3 is TGCAGTGCGGCCCGGGACACCTATAATGAAAAACTGTTTTTT. This encodes CSAARDTYNEKLFF. The chain uses TRBV20-1 and TRBJ1-4, with D tentatively TRBD1 (6 bases). The CDR3 runs to 14 residues. With 6 bases removed from V and 4 bases from J, the gap between germline ends came to 15 bases. Germline assignment: CDR1 DFQATT and CDR2 SNEGSKA (reference sequence).

J is TRBJ2-5 and V is TRBV24-1; D unclear. V dropped 3 bases and J dropped 3 bases, with 7 bases sitting between them. The length of the CDR3 is 13 residues. CDR1 and CDR2 (germline): KGHDR, SFDVKD. This chain's CDR3 is CATSDAGEETQYF. The DNA of the CDR3 is TGTGCCACCAGTGATGCTGGCGAAGAGACCCAGTACTTC.

J is TRBJ1-1 and V is TRBV18, with TRBD1 identical over 9 bases. This CDR3 has 16 residues. Per germline, CDR1 KGHSH and CDR2 LQKENI. V shed 6 bases, J shed 10 bases, and the junction held 18 bases outside the gene matches. The CDR3 sequence: CASSPVVQGALGVAFF. CDR3 bases: TGTGCCAGCTCGCCGGTCGTACAGGGGGCGTTAGGAGTAGCTTTCTTT.

This clonotype has only a few counts. V is TRBV7-9 and J is TRBJ2-5; D tentatively reads TRBD1 or TRBD2 (7 bases each). The CDR3 has 15 amino acids. Germline CDR1 is SEHNR and CDR2 is FQNEAQ (reference sequence). The V and J ends lost 6 bases and 5 bases respectively, with 19 bases between them. As DNA, the CDR3 is TGTGCCAGCAGTTCCGGAGCCCAGGGGGGGGAGACCCAGTACTTC. Translation: CASSSGAQGGETQYF.